These 3 T cell receptor beta chains originate from one sample sequenced in a study of early T cells in non-severe SARS-CoV-2 infection. MiXCR, run by TCRdb on the 5' RACE reads, gives a single entry per CDR3 protein. The sample has about 64,000 distinct CDR3 sequences; 4.9% are singletons. Sequencing used whole blood. These receptors were taken from an adult who was a healthcare worker with PCR-confirmed SARS-CoV-2 infection or an uninfected control (not recorded which).

A word on this clonotype: A much larger clone lies one base from this, so it may be a read error. This CDR3 is CASSLDSGGNNEQFF. The CDR3 region has the DNA TGTGCCAGCAGCTTAGATAGCGGGGGAAACAATGAGCAGTTCTTC. The chain links TRBV7-3 to TRBJ2-1; 9 nucleotides line up with TRBD2. The CDR3 length is 15 residues. Trimming removed 2 bases from V and 5 bases from J; junction bases left unmatched: 4. Germline V lookup: CDR1 SGHTA, CDR2 FQGTGA.

In this sample, this clonotype turned up a few times. The chain combines TRBV12-3 or TRBV12-4 with TRBJ1-5, with TRBD1 matching 7 bases. V was pared by 5 bases and J by 6 bases, with 4 bases of the junction left unmatched. The CDR3 consists of 13 residues. The CDR3 DNA follows: TGTGCCAGCAGTCTGCGGACAGGTCAGCCCCAGCATTTT. This sequence encodes CASSLRTGQPQHF.

The V call is TRBV5-1, the J call TRBJ2-1; D uncertain. The germline CDR1 and CDR2 sequences are SGHRS and YFSETQ. The CDR3 consists of 16 residues. V was trimmed by 0 bases and J by 3 bases, leaving 13 bases between them. CDR3 protein: CASSLGLDPIYNEQFF. In DNA, the CDR3 is TGCGCCAGCAGCTTGGGTTTGGACCCCATCTACAATGAGCAGTTCTTC.